This T cell receptor beta chain stems from a study of T cell changes during pregnancy in multiple sclerosis. Sequencing used immunoSEQ multiplex PCR; TCRdb keeps in-frame clones, though not all of them. Altogether 50,000 to 70,000 clones are present, 91% being singletons, with the ten largest covering approximately 5.7%. The germline V gene has CDR1 MNHEY and CDR2 SMNVEV (reference sequence). The CDR3 has 14 amino acids. Trimming removed 4 bases from V and 3 bases from J, with 10 bases in between. The receptor was derived from a female donor with multiple sclerosis, enrolled in a pregnancy study. The chain couples TRBV27 to TRBJ1-5; the D gene is possibly TRBD1 (6 bases). This specimen was CD8+ T cells from peripheral blood mononuclear cells, taken before pregnancy. The CDR3 region is CASSWGPHNQPQHF. CDR3 sequence (DNA): TGTGCCAGCAGTTGGGGGCCGCACAATCAGCCCCAGCATTTT.